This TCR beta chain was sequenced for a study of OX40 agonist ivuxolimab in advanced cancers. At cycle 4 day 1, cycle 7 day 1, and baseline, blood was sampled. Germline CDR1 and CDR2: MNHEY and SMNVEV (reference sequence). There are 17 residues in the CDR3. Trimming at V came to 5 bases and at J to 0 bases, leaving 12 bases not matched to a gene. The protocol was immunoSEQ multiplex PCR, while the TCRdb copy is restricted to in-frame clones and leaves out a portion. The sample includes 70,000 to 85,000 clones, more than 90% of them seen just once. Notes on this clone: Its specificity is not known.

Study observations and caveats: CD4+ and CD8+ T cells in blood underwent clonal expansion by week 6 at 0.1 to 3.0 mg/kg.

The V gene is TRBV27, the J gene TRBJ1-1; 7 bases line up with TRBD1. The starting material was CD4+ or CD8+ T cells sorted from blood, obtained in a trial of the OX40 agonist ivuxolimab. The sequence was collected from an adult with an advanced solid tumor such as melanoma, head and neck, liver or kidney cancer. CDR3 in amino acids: CASSRQGQTLMNTEAFF. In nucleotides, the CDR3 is TGTGCCAGCAGTCGACAGGGACAGACGCTCATGAACACTGAAGCTTTCTTT.